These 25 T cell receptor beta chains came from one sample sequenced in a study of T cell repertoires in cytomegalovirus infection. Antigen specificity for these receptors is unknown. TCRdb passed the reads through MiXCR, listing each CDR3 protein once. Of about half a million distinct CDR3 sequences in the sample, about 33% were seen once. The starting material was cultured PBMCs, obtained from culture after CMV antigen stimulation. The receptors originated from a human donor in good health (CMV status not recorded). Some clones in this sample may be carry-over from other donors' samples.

The CDR3 is CASSFTPRGGNEQFF. CDR3 coding DNA: TGTGCCAGCAGCTTTACCCCCCGGGGTGGAAATGAGCAGTTCTTC. The chain recombines TRBV5-6 with TRBJ2-1; tentatively, D is TRBD2 (5 bases). The CDR3 spans 15 residues. Trimming cost V 2 bases and J 7 bases, with 16 bases left between them. Germline V lookup: CDR1 SGHDT, CDR2 YYEEEE.

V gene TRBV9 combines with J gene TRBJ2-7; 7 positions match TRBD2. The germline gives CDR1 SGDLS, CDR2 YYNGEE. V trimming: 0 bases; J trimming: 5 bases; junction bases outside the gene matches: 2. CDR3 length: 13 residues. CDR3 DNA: TGTGCCAGCAGCGTAGGACTAGCAGACGAGCAGTACTTC. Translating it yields CASSVGLADEQYF.

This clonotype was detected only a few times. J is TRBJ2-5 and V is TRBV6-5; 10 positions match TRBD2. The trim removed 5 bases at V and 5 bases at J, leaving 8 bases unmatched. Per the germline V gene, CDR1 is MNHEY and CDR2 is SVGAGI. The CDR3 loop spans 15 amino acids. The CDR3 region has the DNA TGTGCCAGCAGTAGTCTAGCGGGAGTCCTGGAGACCCAGTACTTC. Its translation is CASSSLAGVLETQYF.

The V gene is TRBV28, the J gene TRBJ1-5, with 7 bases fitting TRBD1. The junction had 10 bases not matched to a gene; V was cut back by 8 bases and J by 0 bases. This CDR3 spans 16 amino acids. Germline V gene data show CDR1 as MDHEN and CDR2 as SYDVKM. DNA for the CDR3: TGTGCCAGCCATACCCCCGGGACAGCTAGCAATCAGCCCCAGCATTTT. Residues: CASHTPGTASNQPQHF. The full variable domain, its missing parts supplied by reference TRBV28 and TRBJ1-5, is DVKVTQSSRYLVKRTGEKVFLECVQDMDHENMFWYRQDPGLGLRLIYFSYDVKMKEKGDIPEGYSVSREKKERFSLILESASTNQTSMYLCASHTPGTASNQPQHFGDGTRLSIL.

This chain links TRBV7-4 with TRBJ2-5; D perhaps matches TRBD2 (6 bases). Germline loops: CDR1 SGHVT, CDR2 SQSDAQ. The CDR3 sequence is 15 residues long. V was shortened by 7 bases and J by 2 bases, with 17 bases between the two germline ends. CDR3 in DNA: TGTGCCAGCATCCCATCGGAGCGGGCTCAAGAGACCCAGTACTTC. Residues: CASIPSERAQETQYF.

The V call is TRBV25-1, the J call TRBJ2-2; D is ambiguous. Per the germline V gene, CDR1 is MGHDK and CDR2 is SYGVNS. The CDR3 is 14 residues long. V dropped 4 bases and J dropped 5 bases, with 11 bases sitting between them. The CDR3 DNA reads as TGTGCCAGCAGTGTGGACCCTCGGACCGGGGAGCTGTTTTTT. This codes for CASSVDPRTGELFF.

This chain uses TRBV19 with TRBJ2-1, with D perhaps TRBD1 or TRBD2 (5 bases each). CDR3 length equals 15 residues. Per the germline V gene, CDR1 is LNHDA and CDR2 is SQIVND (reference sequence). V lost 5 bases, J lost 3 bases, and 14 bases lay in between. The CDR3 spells CASSVRDGNYNEQFF. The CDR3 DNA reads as TGTGCCAGTAGTGTCCGGGACGGTAACTACAATGAGCAGTTCTTC.

CDR3 nucleotides: TGTGCCAGTACCACCAAGGAGACCATGAACACTGAAGCTTTCTTT. Translated, it gives CASTTKETMNTEAFF. The chain is built from TRBV19 and TRBJ1-1; no firm D call. V was trimmed by 7 bases and J by 0 bases, leaving 15 bases between them. The germline gives CDR1 LNHDA, CDR2 SQIVND (reference sequence). This CDR3 contains 15 residues.

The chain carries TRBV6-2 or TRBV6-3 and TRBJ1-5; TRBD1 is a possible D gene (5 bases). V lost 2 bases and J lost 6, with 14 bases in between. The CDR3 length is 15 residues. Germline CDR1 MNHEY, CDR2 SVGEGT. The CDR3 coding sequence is TGTGCCAGCAGTTACGGAGGCCAGGGTGGTCAGCCCCAGCATTTT. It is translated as CASSYGGQGGQPQHF.

This CDR3 reads CASSGRGTSGRTGELFF. CDR3 in DNA: TGTGCCAGCAGCGGCCGCGGGACTAGCGGGAGGACCGGGGAGCTGTTTTTT. V usage is TRBV5-4 and J usage is TRBJ2-2; TRBD2 aligns across 15 bases. The CDR3 contains 17 residues. J lost 5 bases, V lost 4 bases, and 6 bases had no gene match. The germline CDR1 and CDR2 sequences are SGHNT and YYREEE (reference sequence).

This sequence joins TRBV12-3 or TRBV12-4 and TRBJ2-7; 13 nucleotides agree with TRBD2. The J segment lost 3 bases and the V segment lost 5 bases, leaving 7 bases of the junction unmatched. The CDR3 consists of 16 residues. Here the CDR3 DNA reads TGTGCCAGCAGTCTCGGACTAGCGGGAGCCCTCTACGAGCAGTACTTC. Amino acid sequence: CASSLGLAGALYEQYF.

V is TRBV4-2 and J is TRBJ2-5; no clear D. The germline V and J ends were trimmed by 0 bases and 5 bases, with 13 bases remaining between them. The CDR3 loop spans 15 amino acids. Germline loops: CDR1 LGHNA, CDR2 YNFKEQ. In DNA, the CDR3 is TGTGCCAGCAGCCAAGAGAACAGAGCGCGCGAGACCCAGTACTTC. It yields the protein CASSQENRARETQYF.

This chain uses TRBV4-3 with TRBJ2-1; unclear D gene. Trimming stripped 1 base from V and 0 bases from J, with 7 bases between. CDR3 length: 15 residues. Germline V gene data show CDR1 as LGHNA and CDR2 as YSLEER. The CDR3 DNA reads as TGCGCCAGCAGCCAAGGTATCAGCTCCTACAATGAGCAGTTCTTC. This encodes CASSQGISSYNEQFF.

CDR3: CASSLVSAGYTF. DNA for the CDR3: TGTGCCAGCAGCTTGGTTTCAGCTGGCTACACCTTC. This rearrangement joins TRBV5-4 to TRBJ1-2; D not certain. V was pared by 0 bases and J by 7 bases, with 7 bases between. The CDR3 consists of 12 residues. Germline lookup yields CDR1 SGHNT and CDR2 YYREEE (reference sequence).

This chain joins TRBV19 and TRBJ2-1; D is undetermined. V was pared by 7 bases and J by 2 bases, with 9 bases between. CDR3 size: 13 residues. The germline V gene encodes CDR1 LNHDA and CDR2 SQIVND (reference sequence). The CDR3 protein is CASKGGPYNEQFF. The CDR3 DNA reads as TGTGCCAGTAAGGGCGGCCCCTACAATGAGCAGTTCTTC.

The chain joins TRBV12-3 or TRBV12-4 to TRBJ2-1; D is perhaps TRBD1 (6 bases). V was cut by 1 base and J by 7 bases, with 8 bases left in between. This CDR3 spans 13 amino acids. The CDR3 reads CASSLEDRNEQFF. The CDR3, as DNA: TGTGCCAGCAGTTTAGAGGACAGAAATGAGCAGTTCTTC.

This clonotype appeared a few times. This CDR3 is CASSTGAQGDTEAFF. The CDR3 DNA sequence: TGTGCCAGCAGCACGGGAGCGCAAGGGGATACTGAAGCTTTCTTT. The chain couples TRBV28 to TRBJ1-1, with D possibly being TRBD1 (5 bases). Trimming left V 6 bases short and J 5 bases short, with 19 bases between. CDR1 and CDR2 from the germline V gene are MDHEN and SYDVKM. CDR3 size: 15 residues.

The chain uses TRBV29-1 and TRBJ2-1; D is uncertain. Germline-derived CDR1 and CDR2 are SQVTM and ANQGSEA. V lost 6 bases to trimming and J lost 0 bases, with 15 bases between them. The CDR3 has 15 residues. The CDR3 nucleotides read TGCAGCGTCCATTTTTCTAAGAGCTCCTACAATGAGCAGTTCTTC. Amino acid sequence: CSVHFSKSSYNEQFF.

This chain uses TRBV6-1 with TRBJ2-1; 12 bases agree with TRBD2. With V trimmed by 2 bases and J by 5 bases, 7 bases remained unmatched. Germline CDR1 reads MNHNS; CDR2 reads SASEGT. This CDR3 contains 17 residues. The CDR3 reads CASSEKGLAGGDNEQFF. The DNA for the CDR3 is TGTGCCAGCAGTGAAAAAGGGCTAGCGGGAGGGGACAATGAGCAGTTCTTC.

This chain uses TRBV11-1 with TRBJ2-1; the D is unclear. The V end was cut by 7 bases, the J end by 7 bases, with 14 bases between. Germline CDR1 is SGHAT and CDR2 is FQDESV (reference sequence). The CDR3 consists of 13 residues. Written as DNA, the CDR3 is TGTGCCAGCACCCCAGAGGTAGCTAATGAGCAGTTCTTC. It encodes CASTPEVANEQFF. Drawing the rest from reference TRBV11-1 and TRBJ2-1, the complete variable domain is EAEVAQSPRYKITEKSQAVAFWCDPISGHATLYWYRQILGQGPELLVQFQDESVVDDSQLPKDRFSAERLKGVDSTLKIQPAELGDSAMYLCASTPEVANEQFFGPGTRLTVL.

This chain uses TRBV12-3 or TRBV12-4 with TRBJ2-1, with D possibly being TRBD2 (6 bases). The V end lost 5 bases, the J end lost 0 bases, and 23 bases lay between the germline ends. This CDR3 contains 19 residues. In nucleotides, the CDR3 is TGTGCCAGCAGTAAAGCGTCCGGTAGCGGAGAAAGCTCCTACAATGAGCAGTTCTTC. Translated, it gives CASSKASGSGESSYNEQFF.

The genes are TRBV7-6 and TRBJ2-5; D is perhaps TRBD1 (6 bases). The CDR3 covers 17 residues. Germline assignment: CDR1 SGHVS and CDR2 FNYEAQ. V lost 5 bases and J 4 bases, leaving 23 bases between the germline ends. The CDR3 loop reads CASSKGQSDPTRETQYF. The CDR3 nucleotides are TGTGCCAGCAGCAAAGGACAGTCCGACCCCACCCGAGAGACCCAGTACTTC. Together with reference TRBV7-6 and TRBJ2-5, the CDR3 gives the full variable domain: GAGVSQSPRYKVTKRGQDVALRCDPISGHVSLYWYRQALGQGPEFLTYFNYEAQQDKSGLPNDRFSAERPEGSISTLTIQRTEQRDSAMYRCASSKGQSDPTRETQYFGPGTRLLVL.

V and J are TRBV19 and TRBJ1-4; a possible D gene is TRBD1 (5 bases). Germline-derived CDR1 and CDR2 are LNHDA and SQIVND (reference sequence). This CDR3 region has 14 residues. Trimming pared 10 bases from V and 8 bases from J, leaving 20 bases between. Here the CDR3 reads CATTPGQGGEKLFF. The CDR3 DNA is TGTGCCACCACACCGGGGCAGGGAGGCGAAAAACTGTTTTTT. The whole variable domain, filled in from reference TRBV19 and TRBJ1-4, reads DGGITQSPKYLFRKEGQNVTLSCEQNLNHDAMYWYRQDPGQGLRLIYYSQIVNDFQKGDIAEGYSVSREKKESFPLTVTSAQKNPTAFYLCATTPGQGGEKLFFGSGTQLSVL.

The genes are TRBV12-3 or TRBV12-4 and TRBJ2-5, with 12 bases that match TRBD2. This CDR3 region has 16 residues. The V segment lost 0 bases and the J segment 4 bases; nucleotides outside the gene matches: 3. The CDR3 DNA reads TGTGCCAGCAGTTTAGCGTCGACTAGCGGGGGAGAGACCCAGTACTTC. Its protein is CASSLASTSGGETQYF.

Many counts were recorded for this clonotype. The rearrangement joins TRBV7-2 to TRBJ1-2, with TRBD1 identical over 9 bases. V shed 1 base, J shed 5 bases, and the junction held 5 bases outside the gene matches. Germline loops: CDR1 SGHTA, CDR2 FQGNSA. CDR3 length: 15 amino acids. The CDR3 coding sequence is TGTGCCAGCAGCTTAGGGACAGGGGTTCAATATGGCTACACCTTC. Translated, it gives CASSLGTGVQYGYTF.